These 17 T cell receptor beta chains were all obtained from the same sample, sequenced in a study of T-cell memory formation after mild COVID-19. TCRdb re-derived calls from the 5' RACE reads in MiXCR, one entry per CDR3 protein. The data show about 320,000 distinct CDR3 sequences, 13% to 15% seen once. The sequenced sample consisted of PBMCs or a T cell subset sorted from them (not recorded which). The receptor set was obtained from a young man who had mild COVID-19 (a few samples of this study predate the infection). Cell type and time point are not known.

The chain employs TRBV6-2 or TRBV6-3 and TRBJ2-1; 8 bases map to TRBD2. J was trimmed by 0 bases and V by 6 bases; bases with no gene match: 7. The CDR3 contains 16 residues. CDR1 and CDR2 (germline): MNHEY, SVGEGT. In DNA form, the CDR3 reads TGTGCCAGCAGCCGGGGGGGACCTAGCTCCTACAATGAGCAGTTCTTC. Protein product: CASSRGGPSSYNEQFF.

The gene calls are TRBV29-1 and TRBJ2-3; a weak D match, TRBD2 (6 bases). In germline, CDR1 is SQVTM, CDR2 ANQGSEA. CDR3 length: 16 amino acids. V shed 0 bases and J shed 4 bases, with 17 bases lying between them. Here the CDR3 DNA reads TGCAGCGTTGAAGATGGTCCGATGCGGGGTCCAGATACGCAGTATTTT. This codes for CSVEDGPMRGPDTQYF.

This clonotype was observed a few times. For the CDR3, the DNA is TGTGCCAGCAGCTTGTGGCGGGGCACAGATACGCAGTATTTT. Translated, it gives CASSLWRGTDTQYF. The rearrangement uses TRBV5-8 and TRBJ2-3; weak D call: TRBD2 (5 bases). The V and J ends lost 1 base and 1 base respectively, with 7 bases between them. This CDR3 is built from 14 residues. Germline CDR1 is SGHTS and CDR2 is YDEGEE.

This clonotype occurred a few times. The chain links TRBV7-9 to TRBJ1-2, with D maybe TRBD1 (5 bases). Germline values: CDR1 SEHNR, CDR2 FQNEAQ (reference sequence). The CDR3 has 13 residues. V was pared by 2 bases and J by 4 bases, with 8 bases between. This CDR3 is CASSLRQIYGYTF. The CDR3 nucleotides read TGTGCCAGCAGCTTAAGACAGATCTATGGCTACACCTTC.

This clonotype was detected a few times. V gene TRBV3-1 combines with J gene TRBJ2-1; 9 bases are shared with TRBD2. CDR3 length equals 16 residues. Germline-derived CDR1 and CDR2 are LGHDT and YNNKEL (reference sequence). The trim removed 1 base at V and 0 bases at J, leaving 1 base unmatched. Here the CDR3 DNA reads TGTGCCAGCAGCCAAGCTAGCGGGGTCTCCTACAATGAGCAGTTCTTC. It translates to CASSQASGVSYNEQFF.

This clonotype occurred a few times. The rearrangement links TRBV10-3 to TRBJ2-3; 11 bases are shared with TRBD2. The germline gives CDR1 ENHRY, CDR2 SYGVKD. V lost 10 bases and J lost 7; bases outside the gene matches: 13. This CDR3 region has 15 residues. The CDR3 loop is CASTSGGPRANTQYF. The CDR3 DNA sequence: TGTGCCAGCACTAGCGGGGGCCCTCGTGCGAATACGCAGTATTTT.

This clonotype was seen only a few times. The rearrangement links TRBV4-1 to TRBJ1-5; no clear D gene. Trimming took 4 bases from V and 1 from J, leaving 20 bases between them. Germline V gene lookup returns CDR1 MGHRA and CDR2 YSYEKL. The CDR3 is made up of 18 amino acids. The CDR3 spells CASSPLGSAGGSNQPQHF. CDR3 bases: TGCGCCAGCAGCCCACTCGGATCAGCCGGAGGAAGCAATCAGCCCCAGCATTTT.

This clonotype showed up just a few times. The chain has TRBV21-1 and TRBJ2-5; TRBD2 is the table's D call and was not checked against the DNA. TRBV21-1 is listed as a pseudogene. This CDR3 contains 15 residues. CDR3 protein: CASSKVAEGQETQYF. The CDR3 DNA reads as TGTGCCAGCAGCAAAGTAGCGGAGGGGCAAGAGACCCAGTACTTC.

This clonotype was picked up a small number of times. CDR3 in amino acids: CASRTGAATGELFF. In DNA, the CDR3 is TGTGCCAGCAGGACAGGGGCGGCCACCGGGGAGCTGTTTTTT. This rearrangement joins TRBV2 to TRBJ2-2; 8 bases are shared with TRBD1. Trimming took 6 bases from V and 4 from J; bases not matched to a gene: 4. CDR1 is SNHLY, CDR2 FYNNEI, per germline. The CDR3 is 14 amino acids.

This clonotype was recorded a few times. The chain uses TRBV24-1 and TRBJ2-2; D unclear. CDR3 length: 13 amino acids. Trimming left V 7 bases short and J 7 bases short, with 12 bases between. CDR1 is KGHDR and CDR2 is SFDVKD in the germline V gene. The CDR3 loop is CATSQAAIGELFF. The CDR3 region has the DNA TGTGCCACCAGCCAGGCCGCCATCGGGGAGCTGTTTTTT.

This clonotype was detected a few times. This chain uses TRBV6-2 or TRBV6-3 with TRBJ1-1; D gene ambiguous. Trimming took 6 bases from V and 2 from J, leaving 13 bases between them. Germline V gene lookup returns CDR1 MNHEY and CDR2 SVGEGT. The CDR3 consists of 14 residues. The CDR3 spells CASSRKTPNTEAFF. CDR3 sequence (DNA): TGTGCCAGCAGCCGAAAGACACCTAACACTGAAGCTTTCTTT.

The table lists this clonotype with a few counts. V and J are TRBV4-3 and TRBJ2-7; 12 nucleotides match TRBD1. The CDR3 loop spans 17 amino acids. Losses at the gene ends were 3 bases for V and 0 bases for J; bases not matched to a gene: 6. Germline CDR1 is LGHNA and CDR2 is YSLEER. The CDR3 region is CASSQGGTGGVSYEQYF. CDR3 in DNA: TGCGCCAGCAGCCAGGGGGGGACAGGGGGCGTCTCCTACGAGCAGTACTTC.

The chain recombines TRBV12-3 or TRBV12-4 with TRBJ2-5; D possibly uses TRBD1 or TRBD2 (7 bases each). Deletions cut 3 bases from V and 4 bases from J, with 15 bases between. The CDR3 covers 15 residues. This chain's CDR3 is CASSFGARGGETQYF. The DNA for the CDR3 is TGTGCCAGCAGTTTTGGGGCCAGGGGGGGAGAGACCCAGTACTTC.

The sample holds one count of this clonotype. The V gene is TRBV10-3, the J gene TRBJ1-2; no reliable D call. Germline V CDR1 and CDR2: ENHRY, SYGVKD. V was trimmed by 10 bases and J by 0 bases, leaving 12 bases between them. The CDR3 is made up of 13 amino acids. CDR3 in amino acids: CATGAGTNYGYTF. Here the CDR3 DNA reads TGTGCCACTGGAGCCGGGACTAACTATGGCTACACCTTC.

The rearrangement joins TRBV21-1 to TRBJ2-4; the table's D call TRBD2 went unverified against the DNA. TRBV21-1 is a pseudogene segment. This CDR3 has 16 amino acids. The chain's CDR3 is CASTAGGPLAKNIQYF. Here the CDR3 DNA reads TGTGCCAGCACAGCGGGGGGGCCCCTAGCCAAAAACATTCAGTACTTC.

The gene calls are TRBV3-1 and TRBJ2-1, with TRBD2 matching over 14 bases. The CDR3 loop spans 15 amino acids. Germline CDR1 reads LGHDT; CDR2 reads YNNKEL (reference sequence). V shed 5 bases, J shed 10 bases, and the junction held 7 bases outside the gene matches. The CDR3 reads CASSLSTSGGVEQFF. The DNA of the CDR3 is TGTGCCAGCAGCTTATCGACTAGCGGGGGGGTGGAGCAGTTCTTC.

The genes are TRBV5-1 and TRBJ1-4; D might be TRBD1 (5 bases). The CDR3 has 16 residues. Trimming took off 0 bases at V and 0 bases at J, with 9 bases between the two ends. CDR1 is SGHRS and CDR2 is YFSETQ in the germline V gene. This CDR3 is CASSLAGGSTNEKLFF. The CDR3 DNA reads TGCGCCAGCAGCTTGGCCGGGGGATCAACTAATGAAAAACTGTTTTTT.